This passage covers 25 T cell receptor beta chains from one sample sequenced in a study of CD8+ T cells in alopecia areata. Cells from pooled cutaneous lymph nodes were sorted by CD4, CD8alpha, NKG2D, NKG2ACE and other markers. Extracted from the samples, RNA was reverse transcribed into cDNA to serve as the sequencing template. Data came from immunoSEQ multiplex PCR; TCRdb stores just in-frame clones and leaves some out. The repertoire has more than 250,000 clones, none seen only once; the ten largest take about 1.2%. Sequenced: CD4+ T cells sorted from a lymph node. The receptors shown here come from a C3H/HeJ mouse with alopecia areata. Mouse strain MHC haplotype: H2-k.

This clone turned up a few times. The gene names here belong to mouse. The read falls 4 residues short of the CDR3 end, and the missing part is taken from the germline J gene. The rearrangement uses TRBV17 and TRBJ2-5, with 14 bases aligning to TRBD2. This CDR3 is built from 17 residues. CDR1 is MNHDT and CDR2 is YYDKIL in the germline V gene. CDR3 DNA (partial): TGTGCTAGCAGTATTCGGGACTGGGGGGGCGCAGGAGAC. Protein product: CASSIRDWGGAGD. In full, the CDR3 reads CASSIRDWGGAGDTQYF. Together with reference TRBV17 and TRBJ2-5, the CDR3 gives the full variable domain: DTTVKQNPRYKLARVGKPVNLICSQTMNHDTMYWYQKKPNQAPKLLLFYYDKILNREADTFEKFQSSRPNNSFCSLYIGSAGLEYSAMYLCASSIRDWGGAGDTQYFGPGTRLLVL.

As for this clone: Gene names are the mouse ones. The read terminates 4 residues ahead of where the CDR3 ends, so the germline J gene completes it. The gene calls are TRBV1 and TRBJ2-1, with 11 bases identical to TRBD2. The junction had 3 bases not matched to a gene; V was cut back by 4 bases and J by 1 base. Germline-derived CDR1 and CDR2 are NSQYPW and LRSPGD (reference sequence). The CDR3 sequence is 16 residues long. The CDR3 sequence is CTCSGWTGGNYAEQFF. The sequenced CDR3 bases are TGCACCTGCAGTGGGTGGACTGGGGGGAACTATGCT.

This clone appeared many times. Gene names and germline match the mouse. Read data end 4 residues before the CDR3 end; the end is taken from the germline J gene. The chain links TRBV17 to TRBJ1-2, with 9 bases that match TRBD1. The CDR3 contains 14 residues. V was clipped by 5 bases and J by 0 bases; unmatched bases: 1. CDR1 is MNHDT and CDR2 is YYDKIL in the germline V gene. The DNA read from the CDR3 is TGTGCTAGCAGTGACAGGGGGGCAAACTCC. Its protein is CASSDRGANS. The full CDR3 reads CASSDRGANSDYTF.

Notes on this clone: The gene symbols are mouse symbols. The missing CDR3 end, 4 residues past where the read stops, is filled in from the germline J gene. The identical CDR3 is also encoded by other nucleotide sequences in the sample. V usage is TRBV19 and J usage is TRBJ2-4, with D maybe TRBD2 (6 bases). CDR1 FNHDT and CDR2 SITEND come from the germline V gene (reference sequence). V was pared by 1 base and J by 0 bases, with 6 bases between. The CDR3 covers 14 residues. CDR3 sequence: CASSIWGSQNTLYF. The DNA read from the CDR3 is TGTGCCAGCAGTATATGGGGGAGTCAAAAC.

This clone turned up a few times. Each gene name is a mouse one. The read ends 4 residues before the CDR3 terminus; that terminus is restored from the germline J gene. Other DNA sequences in the same sample also yield this CDR3. This rearrangement joins TRBV5 to TRBJ1-1; D is possibly TRBD1 (6 bases). CDR1 is LGHNA and CDR2 is YNLKQL in the germline V gene (reference sequence). V dropped 0 bases and J dropped 1 base, with 9 bases sitting between them. CDR3 length: 15 amino acids. The part of the CDR3 DNA that was read is TGTGCCAGCAGCCAAGATCCGGGACAAAACACA. Translated, it gives CASSQDPGQNT. The full-length CDR3 reads as CASSQDPGQNTEVFF.

With respect to this clone: These gene names are mouse names. The sequenced CDR3 bases are TGTGCCAGCGGTGACAGGGGGAAGAGTCAAAAC. Amino acid sequence: CASGDRGKSQN. Given in full, the CDR3 is CASGDRGKSQNTLYF. The V and J genes are TRBV13-2 and TRBJ2-4; 7 bases map to TRBD1. Read data end 4 residues before the CDR3 end; the end is taken from the germline J gene. CDR3 length: 15 residues. In germline, CDR1 is NNHNN, CDR2 SYGAGS (reference sequence). Germline trimming cut 2 bases from V and 0 bases from J; bases unmatched to any gene: 3.

This clone appeared a few times. Gene names and germline match the mouse. The chain's CDR3 is CASSQDNSNYAEQFF. The DNA read from the CDR3 is TGTGCCAGCAGCCAAGACAACAGTAACTATGCT. This chain joins TRBV5 and TRBJ2-1; D remains unclear. The CDR3 end is not reached by the read, which stops 4 residues before it; the germline J gene fills it in. The CDR3 spans 15 residues. Trimming took 0 bases from V and 0 from J, leaving 6 bases between them. Germline CDR1 LGHNA, CDR2 YNLKQL (reference sequence).

Concerning this clone: Any gene name here is a mouse gene name. The read terminates 4 residues before the CDR3 end, so the remaining end is supplied by the germline J gene. The chain employs TRBV14 and TRBJ2-1, with D perhaps TRBD2 (6 bases). Germline V gene data show CDR1 as SGHDT and CDR2 as FRDEAV. This CDR3 contains 16 residues. Trimming shortened V by 2 bases and J by 1 base, and 13 bases separated the two germline ends. This chain's CDR3 is CASSFGGRANYAEQFF. The sequenced CDR3 bases are TGTGCCAGCAGTTTTGGGGGAAGGGCCAACTATGCT.

Note on this clone: Mouse gene names apply. Read data end 4 residues before the CDR3 end; the end is taken from the germline J gene. The chain recombines TRBV13-1 with TRBJ2-2, with 7 positions matching TRBD1. J lost 3 bases, V lost 1 base, and 6 bases had no gene match. Germline CDR1 and CDR2: NSHNY and SYGAGN. This CDR3 contains 16 residues. The CDR3 region is CASSDRDREDTGQLYF. The covered CDR3 bases are TGTGCCAGCAGTGATCGGGACAGAGAGGACACCGGG.

Only a few counts were recorded for this clone. Gene and germline names: mouse. The read falls 4 residues short of the CDR3 end, and the missing part is taken from the germline J gene. This sequence joins TRBV19 and TRBJ2-2, with 8 bases aligning to TRBD1. This CDR3 comprises 14 residues. Germline V gene data show CDR1 as FNHDT and CDR2 as SITEND (reference sequence). With V trimmed by 4 bases and J by 5 bases, 4 bases remained unmatched. CDR3 in amino acids: CASSLDRVTGQLYF. The CDR3 bases that were read are TGTGCCAGCAGTCTGGACAGGGTTACCGGG.

A few counts support this clone. The germline and genes are mouse ones. The sequenced CDR3 bases are TGTGCCAGCAGCTCGGGACTGGGGGCAAACCAAGAC. Residues: CASSSGLGANQD. The full CDR3 reads CASSSGLGANQDTQYF. This chain connects TRBV14 to TRBJ2-5; TRBD2 agrees at 11 bases. The read falls 4 residues short of the CDR3 end, and the missing part is taken from the germline J gene. V lost 5 bases to trimming and J lost 0 bases; unmatched junction nucleotides: 5. Per germline, CDR1 SGHDT and CDR2 FRDEAV. This CDR3 contains 16 residues.

In its sample, this clone was seen a few times. Mouse gene names apply. Read data end 4 residues before the CDR3 end; the end is taken from the germline J gene. This chain uses TRBV13-3 with TRBJ2-1; weak D call: TRBD1 (5 bases). Germline-derived CDR1 and CDR2 are NNHDY and SYVADS. V lost 4 bases to trimming and J lost 6 bases, with 8 bases between them. The CDR3 spans 12 residues. CDR3 region: CASSTRVAEQFF. The CDR3 bases that were read are TGTGCCAGCAGTACCAGGGTTGCT.

Remarks on this clone: The listed genes are named as in mouse. The read ends 4 residues early relative to the CDR3; the germline J gene fills the gap. This rearrangement joins TRBV13-1 to TRBJ2-5, with TRBD2 matching 10 bases. Per the germline V gene, CDR1 is NSHNY and CDR2 is SYGAGN. The CDR3 runs to 14 residues. The CDR3 is CASSDWGGADTQYF. Partial CDR3 DNA: TGTGCCAGCAGTGACTGGGGGGGCGCAGAC.

This clone was detected only a few times. Any gene name here is a mouse gene name. The read is 4 residues too short to cover the CDR3 end, so that end is filled in from the germline J gene. V and J are TRBV12-2 and TRBJ2-5, with TRBD2 identical over 8 bases. CDR1 and CDR2 from the germline V gene are SGHLS and HYDKME. J gave up 1 base and V 1 base, and 3 bases lay outside the gene matches. The CDR3 length is 15 residues. CDR3 loop: CASSLVGGDQDTQYF. The covered CDR3 bases are TGTGCCAGCTCTCTTGTTGGGGGGGACCAAGAC.

This clone showed up just a few times. The gene names given are mouse names. The CDR3 extends 4 residues past the end of the read, so its final part is completed from the germline J gene. V is TRBV13-1 and J is TRBJ2-4, with a possible D match to TRBD2 (6 bases). Germline CDR1 is NSHNY and CDR2 is SYGAGN. The CDR3 has 13 amino acids. CDR3: CASSDGGKNTLYF. CDR3 bases read: TGTGCCAGCAGTGACGGGGGGAAAAAC.

Turning to this clone: Gene and germline names: mouse. Coverage ceases 4 residues before the CDR3 finishes, and the germline J gene fills in the end. V usage is TRBV1 and J usage is TRBJ2-7; D may correspond to TRBD1 or TRBD2 (6 bases each). CDR1 is NSQYPW, CDR2 LRSPGD, per germline (reference sequence). The CDR3 contains 13 residues. CDR3 protein: CTCSAEGADEQYF. The DNA read from the CDR3 is TGCACCTGCAGTGCAGAGGGGGCGGAT.

As for this clone: Gene names denote mouse genes. The read halts 4 residues ahead of the CDR3 end, with the missing end drawn from the germline J gene. The chain employs TRBV13-3 and TRBJ2-2, with 7 nucleotides matching TRBD1. This CDR3 spans 16 amino acids. The germline CDR1 and CDR2 sequences are NNHDY and SYVADS. The J segment lost 1 base and the V segment lost 4 bases, leaving 7 bases of the junction unmatched. CDR3 in amino acids: CASSYPGQINTGQLYF. CDR3 bases read: TGTGCCAGCAGTTATCCGGGACAGATAAACACCGGG. The full variable domain, rest sourced from reference TRBV13-3 and TRBJ2-2, is EAAVTQSPRSKVAVTGGKVTLSCHQTNNHDYMYWYRQDTGHGLRLIHYSYVADSTEKGDIPDGYKASRPSQENFSLILELASLSQTAVYFCASSYPGQINTGQLYFGEGSKLTVL.

Comments on this clone: Mouse gene names and germline throughout. The read stops 4 residues short of the end of the CDR3; the missing end is completed from the germline J gene. The rearrangement uses TRBV1 and TRBJ1-2; 7 bases map to TRBD1. CDR3 length equals 16 residues. Germline assignment: CDR1 NSQYPW and CDR2 LRSPGD (reference sequence). After removal of 1 base from V and 0 bases from J, the junction contained 5 bases not matched to a gene. CDR3 bases read: TGCACCTGCAGTGCAGCCTCAGGGGGAGCAAACTCC. Translated: CTCSAASGGANS. The CDR3, in full, reads CTCSAASGGANSDYTF.

This clone was detected only a few times. The genes are named according to mouse. The CDR3 loop reads CASSQDGGGQAEQFF. The CDR3 bases that were read are TGTGCCAGCAGCCAAGACGGGGGGGGGCAGGCT. The V and J genes are TRBV5 and TRBJ2-1; 8 bases line up with TRBD2. The read comes to an end 4 residues before the CDR3 does, leaving the germline J gene to fill in the end. Germline V gene sequence: CDR1 LGHNA, CDR2 YNLKQL (reference sequence). This CDR3 has 15 residues.

This clone was counted a few times. The germline and genes are mouse ones. The covered CDR3 bases are TGCACCTGCAGTGCGCGACAACAAAACTATGCT. Its translation is CTCSARQQNYA. The whole CDR3 protein reads CTCSARQQNYAEQFF. The rearrangement links TRBV1 to TRBJ2-1, with D unclear. The read ends 4 residues before the CDR3 terminus; that terminus is restored from the germline J gene. Trimming pared 3 bases from V and 1 base from J, leaving 10 bases between. CDR1 NSQYPW and CDR2 LRSPGD come from the germline V gene (reference sequence). The CDR3 loop spans 15 amino acids.

This clone has only a few counts. Gene labels here are mouse ones. Sequencing ends 4 residues short of the CDR3 end; the germline J gene provides the rest. The chain links TRBV13-1 to TRBJ1-1; TRBD1 agrees at 7 bases. Trimming took 5 bases from V and 3 from J; bases not matched to a gene: 1. Germline V gives CDR1 NSHNY, CDR2 SYGAGN. The CDR3 spans 12 residues. The CDR3 DNA, read in part, is TGTGCCAGCAGGGACAGGTACACA. This translates into CASRDRYT. The full CDR3 is CASRDRYTEVFF.

As to this clone: Here the gene names and germline are mouse. The read is 4 residues too short to cover the CDR3 end, so that end is filled in from the germline J gene. The chain employs TRBV13-2 and TRBJ2-3; 10 bases agree with TRBD2. V lost 1 base to trimming and J lost 0 bases; unmatched junction nucleotides: 8. The CDR3 consists of 18 residues. Germline loops: CDR1 NNHNN, CDR2 SYGAGS (reference sequence). Incomplete CDR3 DNA: TGTGCCAGCGGTGATCCCCCGACTGGGGGGTCTAGTGCAGAA. As protein: CASGDPPTGGSSAE. The CDR3 in its entirety is CASGDPPTGGSSAETLYF.

On this clone itself: Germline and genes: mouse. The CDR3 end is not reached by the read, which stops 3 residues before it; the germline J gene fills it in. This rearrangement joins TRBV13-1 to TRBJ1-6; possibly TRBD1 for D (5 bases). TRBJ1-6 is identified as an open reading frame with a role that is uncertain. Between the trimmed V and J ends, which lost 0 bases and 9 bases, there was a span of 7 bases. Germline CDR1 and CDR2: NSHNY and SYGAGN. This CDR3 is 13 amino acids long. Here the CDR3 reads CASSDGDSSPLYF. CDR3 DNA (partial): TGTGCCAGCAGTGATGGAGACAGTTCGCCC.

Concerning this clone: This may come from a read error, since a much larger clone is one base off. The genes and germline here are from mouse. Coverage ceases 4 residues before the CDR3 finishes, and the germline J gene fills in the end. In the same sample, other DNA sequences code for this CDR3. The chain joins TRBV13-3 to TRBJ1-1; 7 bases map to TRBD1. Trimming took 4 bases from V and 1 from J; bases not matched to a gene: 1. The germline CDR1 and CDR2 sequences are NNHDY and SYVADS. The CDR3 is made up of 13 amino acids. CDR3 DNA, as far as it was read: TGTGCCAGCAGTCGGGACAGAAACACA. It codes for CASSRDRNT. The CDR3 in full is CASSRDRNTEVFF.

Turning to this clone: Gene names denote mouse genes. The CDR3 end falls 4 residues outside the read, so it is completed with the germline J gene. The chain employs TRBV5 and TRBJ1-1; D call uncertain. The CDR3 loop spans 13 amino acids. From germline, CDR1 is LGHNA and CDR2 YNLKQL (reference sequence). V was pared by 4 bases and J by 0 bases, with 6 bases between. The covered CDR3 bases are TGTGCCAGCAGCCCCCTCCAGAACACA. This gives the protein CASSPLQNT. The full-length CDR3 reads as CASSPLQNTEVFF.